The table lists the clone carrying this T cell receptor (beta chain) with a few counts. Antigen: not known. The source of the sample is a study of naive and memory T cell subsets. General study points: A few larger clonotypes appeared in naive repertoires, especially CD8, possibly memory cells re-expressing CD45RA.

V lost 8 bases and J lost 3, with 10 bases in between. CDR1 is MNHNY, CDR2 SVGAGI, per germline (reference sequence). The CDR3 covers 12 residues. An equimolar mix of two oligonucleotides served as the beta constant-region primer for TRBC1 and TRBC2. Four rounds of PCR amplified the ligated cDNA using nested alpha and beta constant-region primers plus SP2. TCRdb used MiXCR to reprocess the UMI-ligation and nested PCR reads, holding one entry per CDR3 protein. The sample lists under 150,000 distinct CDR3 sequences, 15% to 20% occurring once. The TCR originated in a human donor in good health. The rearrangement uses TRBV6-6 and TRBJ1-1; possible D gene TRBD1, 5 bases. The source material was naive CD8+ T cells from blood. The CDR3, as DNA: TGTGCCAGCGGTGACAGTTACACTGAAGCTTTCTTT. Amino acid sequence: CASGDSYTEAFF.